The 19 T cell receptor beta chains presented below share a single source sample, sequenced in a study of OX40 agonist ivuxolimab in advanced cancers. Profiled with immunoSEQ multiplex PCR; TCRdb holds only in-frame clones, not every one. The table records around 60,000 clones, approximately 79% of them present only once. The sequences come from CD4+ or CD8+ T cells sorted from blood, collected in a trial of the OX40 agonist ivuxolimab. Receptors were obtained from an adult with an advanced solid tumor such as melanoma, head and neck, liver or kidney cancer.

This clone showed up just once. The V gene is TRBV28, the J gene TRBJ2-2; 7 bases agree with TRBD1. CDR3 length equals 15 residues. The trim removed 4 bases at V and 6 bases at J, leaving 8 bases unmatched. CDR1 is MDHEN, CDR2 SYDVKM, per germline. In DNA, the CDR3 is TGTGCCAGCAGTTACAGACAGGGAATCCCCGGGGAGCTGTTTTTT. Encoded protein: CASSYRQGIPGELFF.

V usage is TRBV5-4 and J usage is TRBJ2-3; unclear D gene. Germline V gene lookup returns CDR1 SGHNT and CDR2 YYREEE (reference sequence). This CDR3 has 14 residues. V dropped 0 bases and J dropped 5 bases, with 10 bases sitting between them. CDR3 region: CASSLGARGDTQYF. Here the CDR3 DNA reads TGTGCCAGCAGCTTGGGAGCGCGAGGAGATACGCAGTATTTT.

The chain couples TRBV7-2 to TRBJ1-2; 9 positions match TRBD1. The length of the CDR3 is 15 residues. Germline V gene lookup returns CDR1 SGHTA and CDR2 FQGNSA. V gave up 9 bases and J gave up 0 bases; unmatched junction bases: 8. The CDR3 reads CASRNRDRANYGYTF. CDR3 bases: TGTGCCAGTCGGAACCGGGACAGGGCTAACTATGGCTACACCTTC.

V usage is TRBV5-1 and J usage is TRBJ2-1; TRBD1 agrees at 9 bases. Germline V gene lookup returns CDR1 SGHRS and CDR2 YFSETQ. The CDR3 has 15 amino acids. J lost 2 bases, V lost 4 bases, and 4 bases had no gene match. Here the CDR3 reads CASSKGQGTYNEQFF. CDR3 nucleotides: TGCGCCAGCAGCAAGGGACAGGGAACCTACAATGAGCAGTTCTTC. The whole variable domain, remainder taken from reference TRBV5-1 and TRBJ2-1, is KAGVTQTPRYLIKTRGQQVTLSCSPISGHRSVSWYQQTPGQGLQFLFEYFSETQRNKGNFPGRFSGRQFSNSRSEMNVSTLELGDSALYLCASSKGQGTYNEQFFGPGTRLTVL.

The chain employs TRBV19 and TRBJ1-1; 7 nucleotides match TRBD1. The ends lost 7 bases at V and 2 bases at J; junction bases unmatched: 4. CDR3 length: 13 amino acids. Germline CDR1 LNHDA, CDR2 SQIVND (reference sequence). In DNA, the CDR3 is TGTGCCAGTAATGACAGGGCAAACACTGAAGCTTTCTTT. Protein: CASNDRANTEAFF.

The chain joins TRBV25-1 to TRBJ2-1; TRBD2 matches at 15 bases. The CDR3 consists of 17 residues. Trimming at V came to 8 bases and at J to 1 base, leaving 6 bases not matched to a gene. Germline V gene data show CDR1 as MGHDK and CDR2 as SYGVNS. CDR3 protein: CASWGLAGGRSYNEQFF. CDR3 coding DNA: TGTGCCAGCTGGGGACTAGCGGGAGGACGGTCCTACAATGAGCAGTTCTTC. The variable domain in full, completed from reference TRBV25-1 and TRBJ2-1, reads EADIYQTPRYLVIGTGKKITLECSQTMGHDKMYWYQQDPGMELHLIHYSYGVNSTEKGDLSSESTVSRIRTEHFPLTLESARPSHTSQYLCASWGLAGGRSYNEQFFGPGTRLTVL.

The rearrangement joins TRBV19 to TRBJ2-7; D unresolved. This CDR3 has 14 residues. The V gene lost 5 bases and the J gene lost 5 bases, with 16 bases spanning the gap. Germline lookup yields CDR1 LNHDA and CDR2 SQIVND (reference sequence). CDR3 amino acids: CASSPSLRSDEQYF. For the CDR3, the DNA is TGTGCCAGTAGTCCCTCCCTAAGGAGCGACGAGCAGTACTTC.

The rearrangement links TRBV5-6 to TRBJ2-1; no clear D gene. CDR3 length: 12 residues. The ends were cut back, 4 bases at V and 9 bases at J, with 11 bases in the middle. Germline lookup yields CDR1 SGHDT and CDR2 YYEEEE. CDR3 sequence: CASSREPREQFF. The CDR3 DNA sequence: TGTGCCAGCAGCCGCGAGCCACGTGAGCAGTTCTTC. Combining the CDR3 with reference TRBV5-6 and TRBJ2-1 gives the whole variable domain DAGVTQSPTHLIKTRGQQVTLRCSPKSGHDTVSWYQQALGQGPQFIFQYYEEEERQRGNFPDRFSGHQFPNYSSELNVNALLLGDSALYLCASSREPREQFFGPGTRLTVL.

V and J are TRBV13 and TRBJ2-2; perhaps D is TRBD1 or TRBD2 (5 bases each). V was clipped by 5 bases and J by 4 bases, with 11 bases between them. CDR1 is PRHDT and CDR2 is FYEKMQ in the germline V gene (reference sequence). This CDR3 contains 14 residues. The CDR3 region is CASSRDRGTGELFF. As DNA, the CDR3 is TGTGCCAGCAGCCGGGACCGCGGCACCGGGGAGCTGTTTTTT.

Only one count was recorded for this clone. The chain recombines TRBV29-1 with TRBJ2-3; D is unclear. Germline CDR1 is SQVTM and CDR2 is ANQGSEA. The V and J ends lost 0 bases and 3 bases respectively, with 10 bases between them. This CDR3 comprises 14 residues. The chain's CDR3 is CSVEDQAGTDTQYF. Written as DNA, the CDR3 is TGCAGCGTTGAAGATCAGGCCGGGACAGATACGCAGTATTTT.

The chain couples TRBV5-6 to TRBJ1-2; TRBD1 aligns across 9 bases. The CDR3 consists of 14 residues. The J segment lost 3 bases and the V segment lost 4 bases, leaving 4 bases of the junction unmatched. Looked up from germline, CDR1 is SGHDT and CDR2 is YYEEEE. The CDR3 nucleotides are TGTGCCAGCAGCCGGACAGGGGTTCACTATGGCTACACCTTC. Its protein product is CASSRTGVHYGYTF.

The chain employs TRBV6-6 and TRBJ2-5; 9 bases are a match to TRBD2. This CDR3 contains 16 residues. V lost 2 bases, J lost 5 bases, and 9 bases stayed unmatched. CDR1 is MNHNY and CDR2 is SVGAGI in the germline V gene (reference sequence). Written as DNA, the CDR3 is TGTGCCAGCAGTTACCCTAGCGGGAAGGAAGGCGAGACCCAGTACTTC. Its translation: CASSYPSGKEGETQYF.

This clone appeared a single time. V is TRBV2 and J is TRBJ2-7; 12 bases align to TRBD1. From germline, CDR1 is SNHLY and CDR2 FYNNEI. The CDR3 is made up of 15 amino acids. Trimming cost V 0 bases and J 6 bases; bases outside gene matches: 3. CDR3: CASSEAGQGAGEQYF. The DNA for the CDR3 is TGTGCCAGCAGTGAAGCGGGACAGGGGGCAGGCGAGCAGTACTTC.

J is TRBJ1-2 and V is TRBV5-5; perhaps TRBD1 as D (5 bases). Germline V CDR1 and CDR2: SGHKS, YYEKEE (reference sequence). Deletions cut 7 bases from V and 3 bases from J, with 19 bases between. The CDR3 consists of 15 residues. The CDR3 DNA reads TGTGCCAGCTTTAGTGGGGGAACCATCGACTATGGCTACACCTTC. Protein sequence: CASFSGGTIDYGYTF.

This clone was picked up one time. V usage is TRBV6-6 and J usage is TRBJ2-3; unclear D gene. Per germline, CDR1 MNHNY and CDR2 SVGAGI (reference sequence). V lost 2 bases, J lost 9 bases, and 9 bases lay in between. The CDR3 has 12 amino acids. The CDR3 nucleotides read TGTGCCAGCAGTTACCCCGTGGGAACGCAGTATTTT. It codes for CASSYPVGTQYF.

J is TRBJ2-1 and V is TRBV2, with 7 bases aligning to TRBD2. Germline V gives CDR1 SNHLY, CDR2 FYNNEI. The CDR3 has 15 residues. J lost 7 bases, V lost 6 bases, and 12 bases had no gene match. Here the CDR3 reads CASSDQLGRSNEQFF. As DNA, the CDR3 is TGTGCCAGCAGCGACCAACTCGGGAGGTCTAATGAGCAGTTCTTC.

This clone appeared a single time. V usage is TRBV19 and J usage is TRBJ2-3; 12 bases map to TRBD2. Germline V gene data show CDR1 as LNHDA and CDR2 as SQIVND (reference sequence). This CDR3 has 20 amino acids. J was trimmed by 1 base and V by 5 bases; bases with no gene match: 16. CDR3 DNA sequence: TGTGCCAGTAGTCTCAAGACTAGCGGGGGCCACCTCCAACGCACAGATACGCAGTATTTT. Protein sequence: CASSLKTSGGHLQRTDTQYF.

V is TRBV27 and J is TRBJ1-2; D call uncertain. V was trimmed by 8 bases and J by 4 bases, leaving 26 bases between them. This CDR3 comprises 17 residues. In germline, CDR1 is MNHEY, CDR2 SMNVEV (reference sequence). As DNA, the CDR3 is TGTGCCAGCCCCCTACCCGACCCCGGCCGGTCTATCTATGGCTACACCTTC. It yields the protein CASPLPDPGRSIYGYTF.

The V call is TRBV5-1, the J call TRBJ2-6; D is unresolved. V was pared by 1 base and J by 0 bases, with 14 bases between. CDR1 is SGHRS and CDR2 is YFSETQ in the germline V gene. The CDR3 covers 18 residues. CDR3 loop: CASSLSGASHSGANVLTF. The DNA of the CDR3 is TGCGCCAGCAGCTTGTCGGGCGCCTCCCACTCTGGGGCCAACGTCCTGACTTTC.